The source of this T cell receptor (beta chain) is a study of cytomegalovirus exposure and HLA in healthy donors. This clone was counted a single time. From germline, CDR1 is MNHNS and CDR2 SASEGT. V gave up 6 bases and J gave up 6 bases; unmatched junction bases: 7. The CDR3 loop spans 14 amino acids. PCR used 60 Vbeta primers and 13 Jbeta primers. Data came from immunoSEQ multiplex PCR; TCRdb stores just in-frame clones and leaves some out. The sample consists of approximately 150,000 clones, 65% to 80% of them appearing once. This sequence originates from a male donor in good health and CMV-seronegative. Material for sequencing was PBMCs. The chain uses TRBV6-1 and TRBJ1-4; TRBD1 aligns across 7 bases. Here the CDR3 reads CASRTGLADEKLFF. In DNA form, the CDR3 reads TGTGCCAGCAGGACAGGGTTAGCCGATGAAAAACTGTTTTTT.